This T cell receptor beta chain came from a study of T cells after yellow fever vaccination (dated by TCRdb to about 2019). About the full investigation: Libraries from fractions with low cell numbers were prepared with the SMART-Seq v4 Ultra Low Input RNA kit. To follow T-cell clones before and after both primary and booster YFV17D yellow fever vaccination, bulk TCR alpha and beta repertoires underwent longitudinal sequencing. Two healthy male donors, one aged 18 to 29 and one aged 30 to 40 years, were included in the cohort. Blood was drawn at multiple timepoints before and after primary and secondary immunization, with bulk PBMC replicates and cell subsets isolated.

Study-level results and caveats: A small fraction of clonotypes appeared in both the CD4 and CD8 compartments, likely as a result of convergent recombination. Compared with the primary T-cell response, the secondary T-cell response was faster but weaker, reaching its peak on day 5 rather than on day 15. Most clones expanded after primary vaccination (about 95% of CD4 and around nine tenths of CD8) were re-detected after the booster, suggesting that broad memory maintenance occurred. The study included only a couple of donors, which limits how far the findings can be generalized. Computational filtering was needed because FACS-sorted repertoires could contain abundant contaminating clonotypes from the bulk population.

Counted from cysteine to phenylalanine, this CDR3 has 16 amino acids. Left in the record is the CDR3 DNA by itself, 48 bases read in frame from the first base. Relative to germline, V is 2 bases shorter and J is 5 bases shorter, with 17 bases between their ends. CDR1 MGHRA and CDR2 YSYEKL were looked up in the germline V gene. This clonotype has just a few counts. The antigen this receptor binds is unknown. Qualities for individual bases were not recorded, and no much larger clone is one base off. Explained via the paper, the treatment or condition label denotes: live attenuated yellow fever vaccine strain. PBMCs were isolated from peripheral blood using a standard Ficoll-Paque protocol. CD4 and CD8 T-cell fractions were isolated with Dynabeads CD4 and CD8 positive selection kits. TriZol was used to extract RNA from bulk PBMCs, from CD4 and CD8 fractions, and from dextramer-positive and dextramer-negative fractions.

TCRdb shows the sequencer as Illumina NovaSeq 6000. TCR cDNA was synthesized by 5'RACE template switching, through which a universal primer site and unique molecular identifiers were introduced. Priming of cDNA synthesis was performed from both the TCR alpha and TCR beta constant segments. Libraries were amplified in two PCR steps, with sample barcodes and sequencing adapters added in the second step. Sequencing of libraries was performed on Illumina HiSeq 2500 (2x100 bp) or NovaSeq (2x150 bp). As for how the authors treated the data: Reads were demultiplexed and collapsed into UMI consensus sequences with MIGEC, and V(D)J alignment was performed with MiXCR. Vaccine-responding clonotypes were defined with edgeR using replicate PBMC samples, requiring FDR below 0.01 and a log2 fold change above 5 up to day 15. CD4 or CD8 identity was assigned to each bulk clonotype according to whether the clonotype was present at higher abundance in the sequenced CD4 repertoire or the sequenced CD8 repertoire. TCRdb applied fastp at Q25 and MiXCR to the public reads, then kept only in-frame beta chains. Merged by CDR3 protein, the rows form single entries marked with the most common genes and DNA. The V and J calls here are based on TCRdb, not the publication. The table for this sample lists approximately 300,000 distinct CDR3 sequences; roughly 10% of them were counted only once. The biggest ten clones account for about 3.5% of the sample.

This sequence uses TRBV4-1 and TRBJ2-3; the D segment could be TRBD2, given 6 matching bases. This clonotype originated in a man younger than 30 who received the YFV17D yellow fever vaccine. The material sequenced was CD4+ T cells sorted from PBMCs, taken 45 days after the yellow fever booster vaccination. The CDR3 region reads CASSQPLRGREDTQYF. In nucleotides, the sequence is TGCGCCAGCAGCCAACCCTTACGGGGGAGAGAAGATACGCAGTATTTT.